These 4 T cell receptor beta chains were all obtained from the same sample, sequenced in a study of blood T cell repertoires in COVID-19. Some clones are missing from TCRdb's copy, which holds only in-frame ones; the method was immunoSEQ multiplex PCR. The sample has about 31,000 clones, 70% to 90% seen once; the top ten hold approximately 24%. The source material was peripheral blood. These receptors were obtained from a human donor with active COVID-19. The donor label of this sample is uncertain.

The chain joins TRBV27 to TRBJ2-1; D possibly corresponds to TRBD2 (6 bases). The CDR3 is 15 amino acids. V lost 6 bases and J lost 4, with 16 bases in between. From germline, CDR1 is MNHEY and CDR2 SMNVEV (reference sequence). CDR3 DNA: TGTGCCAGCAGCGGGGGACCGGCCCCTTACAATGAGCAGTTCTTC. It translates to CASSGGPAPYNEQFF.

This clone was counted a single time. The chain combines TRBV4-1 with TRBJ2-3; no firm D call. The CDR3 runs 13 residues. Germline values: CDR1 MGHRA, CDR2 YSYEKL. The germline V and J ends were trimmed by 2 bases and 2 bases, with 5 bases remaining between them. The CDR3 is CASSQSVTDTQYF. The CDR3 region has the DNA TGCGCCAGCAGCCAATCTGTCACAGATACGCAGTATTTT.

The J gene is TRBJ1-1, the V gene TRBV9; a possible D gene is TRBD1 (5 bases). Germline loops: CDR1 SGDLS, CDR2 YYNGEE. Trimming removed 0 bases at V and 1 base at J, with 16 bases between. The CDR3 loop spans 17 amino acids. Written as DNA, the CDR3 is TGTGCCAGCAGCGTAGCTTCCTTCAGGGAGGGGAACACTGAAGCTTTCTTT. Its protein is CASSVASFREGNTEAFF.

CDR3 DNA: TGCGCCAGCAGCTCGGGACAGGGGAGCACAGATACGCAGTATTTT. Translated: CASSSGQGSTDTQYF. The genes are TRBV5-1 and TRBJ2-3, with TRBD1 identical over 10 bases. Per the germline V gene, CDR1 is SGHRS and CDR2 is YFSETQ. Trimming took 3 bases from V and 0 from J; bases not matched to a gene: 1. The CDR3 loop spans 15 amino acids.